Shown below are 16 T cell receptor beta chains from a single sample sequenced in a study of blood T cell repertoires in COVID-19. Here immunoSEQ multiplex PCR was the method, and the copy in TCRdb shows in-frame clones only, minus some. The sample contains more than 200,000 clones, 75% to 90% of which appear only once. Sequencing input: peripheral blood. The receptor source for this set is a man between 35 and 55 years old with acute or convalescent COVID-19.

As DNA, the CDR3 is TGTGCCAGCAGCCCTCAGGGGGCGCGGTCTACTAACGGCTACACCTTC. It translates to CASSPQGARSTNGYTF. The rearrangement joins TRBV7-2 to TRBJ1-2; 8 nucleotides agree with TRBD1. V lost 5 bases and J lost 8; bases outside the gene matches: 16. The CDR3 extends over 16 amino acids. In germline, CDR1 is SGHTA, CDR2 FQGNSA.

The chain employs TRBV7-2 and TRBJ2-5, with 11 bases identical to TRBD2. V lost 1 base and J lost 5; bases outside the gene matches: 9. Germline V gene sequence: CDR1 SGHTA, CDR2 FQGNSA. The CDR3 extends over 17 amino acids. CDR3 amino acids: CASSLGAVAGGEETQYF. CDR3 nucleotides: TGTGCCAGCAGCTTAGGCGCGGTAGCGGGAGGGGAGGAGACCCAGTACTTC.

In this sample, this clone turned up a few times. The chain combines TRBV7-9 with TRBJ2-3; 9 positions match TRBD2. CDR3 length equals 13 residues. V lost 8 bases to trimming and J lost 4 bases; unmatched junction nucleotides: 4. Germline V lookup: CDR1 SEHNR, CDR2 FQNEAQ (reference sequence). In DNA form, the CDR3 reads TGTGCCAGCGGCGGGAGGGCCCCAGATACGCAGTATTTT. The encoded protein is CASGGRAPDTQYF.

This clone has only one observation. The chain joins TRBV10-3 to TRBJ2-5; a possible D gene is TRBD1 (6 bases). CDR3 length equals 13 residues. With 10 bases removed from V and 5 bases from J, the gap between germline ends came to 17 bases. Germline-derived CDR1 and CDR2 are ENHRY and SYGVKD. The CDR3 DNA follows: TGTGCCACCGGTGAGGACAGAACGGAGACCCAGTACTTC. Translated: CATGEDRTETQYF.

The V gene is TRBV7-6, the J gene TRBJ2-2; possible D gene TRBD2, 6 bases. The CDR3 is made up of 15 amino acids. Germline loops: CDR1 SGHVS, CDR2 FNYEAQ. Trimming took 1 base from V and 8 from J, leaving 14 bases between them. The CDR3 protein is CASSLGGSGAGELFF. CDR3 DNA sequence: TGTGCCAGCAGCTTAGGAGGTAGCGGCGCTGGGGAGCTGTTTTTT.

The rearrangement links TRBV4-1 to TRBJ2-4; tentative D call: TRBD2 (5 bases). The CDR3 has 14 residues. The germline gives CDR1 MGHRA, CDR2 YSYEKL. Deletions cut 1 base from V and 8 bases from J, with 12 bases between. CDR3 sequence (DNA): TGCGCCAGCAGCCAAGGGGAGACGTGGGACATTCAGTACTTC. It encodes CASSQGETWDIQYF.

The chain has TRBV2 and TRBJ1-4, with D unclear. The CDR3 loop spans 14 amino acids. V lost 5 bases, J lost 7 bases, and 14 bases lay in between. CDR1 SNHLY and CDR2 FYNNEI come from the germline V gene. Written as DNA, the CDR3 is TGTGCCAGCAGTAAAACTCGACGCGGTGAAAAACTGTTTTTT. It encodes CASSKTRRGEKLFF.

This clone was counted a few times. The CDR3 loop reads CASSLWGSPRIRSSYNEQFF. The CDR3 DNA is TGTGCCAGCAGCTTATGGGGCAGCCCCCGGATCAGGAGCTCCTACAATGAGCAGTTCTTC. The chain carries TRBV7-8 and TRBJ2-1; D might be TRBD1 (5 bases). V was shortened by 2 bases and J by 0 bases, with 23 bases between the two germline ends. This CDR3 is built from 20 residues. Germline-derived CDR1 and CDR2 are SGHVS and FQNEAQ. Combining the CDR3 with reference TRBV7-8 and TRBJ2-1 gives the whole variable domain GAGVSQSPRYKVAKRGQDVALRCDPISGHVSLFWYQQALGQGPEFLTYFQNEAQLDKSGLPSDRFFAERPEGSVSTLKIQRTQQEDSAVYLCASSLWGSPRIRSSYNEQFFGPGTRLTVL.

DNA of the CDR3: TGTGCCAGCAGCCGAAGGGGAGGGGACTATGGCTACACCTTC. Protein: CASSRRGGDYGYTF. The chain carries TRBV6-5 and TRBJ1-2, with D possibly matching TRBD1 (5 bases). Germline V gene data show CDR1 as MNHEY and CDR2 as SVGAGI. V was cut by 6 bases and J by 3 bases, with 14 bases left in between. This CDR3 has 14 residues.

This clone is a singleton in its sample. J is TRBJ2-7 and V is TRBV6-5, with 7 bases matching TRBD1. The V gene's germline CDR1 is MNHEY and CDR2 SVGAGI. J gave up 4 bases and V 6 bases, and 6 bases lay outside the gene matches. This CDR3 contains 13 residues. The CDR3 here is CASRQGKTYEQYF. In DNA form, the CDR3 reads TGTGCCAGCAGACAGGGGAAAACGTACGAGCAGTACTTC.

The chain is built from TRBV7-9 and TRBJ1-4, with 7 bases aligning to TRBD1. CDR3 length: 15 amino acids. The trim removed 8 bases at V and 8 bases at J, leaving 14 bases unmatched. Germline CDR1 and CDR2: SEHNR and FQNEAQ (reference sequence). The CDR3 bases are TGTGCCAGCCATCCCCCGGACAGGTACCCGGAAAAACTGTTTTTT. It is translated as CASHPPDRYPEKLFF.

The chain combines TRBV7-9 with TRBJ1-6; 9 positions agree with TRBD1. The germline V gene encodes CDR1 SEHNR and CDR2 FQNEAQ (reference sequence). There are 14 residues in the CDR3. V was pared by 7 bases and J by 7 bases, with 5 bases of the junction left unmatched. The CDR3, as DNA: TGTGCCAGCAACACAGGGGGCACGAATTCACCCCTCCACTTT. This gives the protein CASNTGGTNSPLHF.

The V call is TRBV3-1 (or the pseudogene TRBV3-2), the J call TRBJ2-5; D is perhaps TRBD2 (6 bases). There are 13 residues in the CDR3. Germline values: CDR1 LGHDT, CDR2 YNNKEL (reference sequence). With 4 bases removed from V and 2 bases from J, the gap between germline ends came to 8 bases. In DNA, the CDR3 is TGTGCCAGCAGCCGGGGGGTTCAAGAGACCCAGTACTTC. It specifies CASSRGVQETQYF.

Here the CDR3 reads CSAPRQDGYTF. CDR3 coding DNA: TGCAGTGCCCCACGACAGGATGGCTACACCTTC. The chain is built from TRBV20-1 and TRBJ1-2; TRBD1 might be the D (6 bases). The length of the CDR3 is 11 residues. V dropped 6 bases and J dropped 6 bases, with 11 bases sitting between them. Germline CDR1 DFQATT, CDR2 SNEGSKA (reference sequence).

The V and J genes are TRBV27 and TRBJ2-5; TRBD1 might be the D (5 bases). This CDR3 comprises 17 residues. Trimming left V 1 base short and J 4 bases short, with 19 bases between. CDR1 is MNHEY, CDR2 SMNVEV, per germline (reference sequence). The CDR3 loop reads CASSLLGPGMQPETQYF. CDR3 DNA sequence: TGTGCCAGCAGTTTATTGGGGCCAGGGATGCAGCCAGAGACCCAGTACTTC.

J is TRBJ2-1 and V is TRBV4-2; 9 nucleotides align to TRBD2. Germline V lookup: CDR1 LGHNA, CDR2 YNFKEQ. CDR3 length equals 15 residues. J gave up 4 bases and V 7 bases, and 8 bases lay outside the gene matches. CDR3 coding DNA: TGTGCCAGCACCCAGGGTAGCGGGGGATACAATGAGCAGTTCTTC. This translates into CASTQGSGGYNEQFF.